The 18 T cell receptor beta chains below come from one sample, sequenced in a study of shared clonotypes between healthy human individuals. Method: immunoSEQ multiplex PCR; TCRdb's copy keeps in-frame clones and lacks some. The sample lists some 980,000 clones, approximately 80% seen once, with over 1.3% in the top ten. Sequences were obtained from memory CD4+ T cells sorted from blood. Sample subset: CD45RA-negative fraction. The receptors were sampled from a man aged 18 to 29 in good health.

A word on this clone: It differs at one base from a far larger clone, so likely a read error. Other DNA sequences from this sample encode an identical CDR3 as well. The rearrangement uses TRBV6-6 and TRBJ2-7; weak D call: TRBD1 (5 bases). The V gene's germline CDR1 is MNHNY and CDR2 SVGAGI (reference sequence). Trimming removed 0 bases from V and 2 bases from J, with 5 bases in between. CDR3 length: 13 residues. The CDR3 here is CASSYSTAYEQYF. CDR3 coding DNA: TGTGCCAGCAGTTACTCGACAGCCTACGAGCAGTACTTC.

The chain joins TRBV7-9 to TRBJ2-5, with no clear D. The germline V gene has CDR1 SEHNR and CDR2 FQNEAQ (reference sequence). The V and J ends lost 0 bases and 5 bases respectively, with 10 bases between them. The CDR3 contains 14 residues. The CDR3 nucleotides read TGTGCCAGCAGCTTAGCGGGGTTAGGGGAGACCCAGTACTTC. It translates to CASSLAGLGETQYF.

The rearrangement joins TRBV7-9 to TRBJ2-3, with 8 bases aligning to TRBD1. The length of the CDR3 is 15 residues. V was pared by 4 bases and J by 4 bases, with 7 bases of the junction left unmatched. Germline V lookup: CDR1 SEHNR, CDR2 FQNEAQ (reference sequence). In nucleotides, the CDR3 is TGTGCCAGCAGCTACGGACAGGGAAATTCAGATACGCAGTATTTT. This encodes CASSYGQGNSDTQYF.

This clone has just one count. The chain has TRBV7-6 and TRBJ1-6; D is unresolved. Germline V gives CDR1 SGHVS, CDR2 FNYEAQ. Trimming cost V 5 bases and J 7 bases, with 12 bases left between them. The CDR3 extends over 14 amino acids. CDR3 region: CASSPRAGNSPLHF. In DNA, the CDR3 is TGTGCCAGCAGCCCGAGGGCGGGAAATTCACCCCTCCACTTT.

CDR3 region: CASSLALAGPRTDTQYF. CDR3 coding DNA: TGTGCCAGCAGCTTAGCACTAGCGGGACCGCGCACAGATACGCAGTATTTT. V usage is TRBV7-9 and J usage is TRBJ2-3; 10 positions match TRBD2. The germline gives CDR1 SEHNR, CDR2 FQNEAQ (reference sequence). The CDR3 is 17 residues long. V shed 0 bases and J 1 base; nucleotides not matched to a gene: 4.

This clone was detected once. This chain uses TRBV6-6 with TRBJ2-2, with unresolved D. Looked up from germline, CDR1 is MNHNY and CDR2 is SVGAGI (reference sequence). This CDR3 is built from 13 residues. Trimming left V 10 bases short and J 0 bases short, with 9 bases between. The CDR3 DNA is TGTGCCACTAGACCCGCGAACACCGGGGAGCTGTTTTTT. This encodes CATRPANTGELFF.

J is TRBJ2-5 and V is TRBV2; D remains ambiguous. This CDR3 is 15 amino acids long. The germline V gene has CDR1 SNHLY and CDR2 FYNNEI. The V and J ends lost 1 base and 4 bases respectively, with 13 bases between them. The CDR3 loop reads CASSEGTLRRETQYF. The CDR3, as DNA: TGTGCCAGCAGTGAAGGGACCTTAAGGCGAGAGACCCAGTACTTC.

The chain uses TRBV28 and TRBJ1-3; D is unclear. V lost 8 bases and J 0 bases, leaving 8 bases between the germline ends. The V gene's germline CDR1 is MDHEN and CDR2 SYDVKM. The CDR3 consists of 13 residues. The CDR3 here is CASEDYSGNTIYF. The CDR3 DNA reads as TGTGCCAGCGAGGATTACTCTGGAAACACCATATATTTT.

Worth noting for this clone: Distinct nucleotide sequences in the sample also encode this CDR3. This rearrangement joins TRBV27 to TRBJ2-7; D is ambiguous. There are 15 residues in the CDR3. CDR1 and CDR2 from the germline V gene are MNHEY and SMNVEV (reference sequence). Trimming took off 1 base at V and 0 bases at J, with 10 bases between the two ends. The CDR3 protein is CASSLFGGLSYEQYF. For the CDR3, the DNA is TGTGCCAGCAGTTTATTCGGCGGCCTCTCCTACGAGCAGTACTTC.

V gene TRBV28 combines with J gene TRBJ2-5; D is possibly TRBD2 (6 bases). Germline assignment: CDR1 MDHEN and CDR2 SYDVKM. The V end lost 4 bases, the J end lost 2 bases, and 20 bases lay between the germline ends. CDR3 length: 17 amino acids. CDR3 in DNA: TGTGCCAGCAGTTCCCTGGGTGGACGGGAGAAACAAGAGACCCAGTACTTC. Its translation is CASSSLGGREKQETQYF.

Concerning this clone: In the same sample, other DNA sequences code for this CDR3. This CDR3 is CASSAQETQYF. For the CDR3, the DNA is TGCGCCAGCAGCGCGCAAGAGACCCAGTACTTC. The genes are TRBV5-1 and TRBJ2-5; no clear D gene. Germline CDR1 is SGHRS and CDR2 is YFSETQ. Between the trimmed V and J ends, which lost 4 bases and 2 bases, there was a span of 3 bases. There are 11 residues in the CDR3.

This clone showed up just a few times. CDR3 bases: TGTGCCAGCAATCACTATGGCTACACCTTC. This gives the protein CASNHYGYTF. The chain recombines TRBV25-1 with TRBJ1-2; no firm D call. This CDR3 is 10 amino acids long. V lost 7 bases to trimming and J lost 3 bases, with 3 bases between them. Per the germline V gene, CDR1 is MGHDK and CDR2 is SYGVNS.

To note about this clone: A junction end diverges from the germline sequence, so it may reflect a read error. This chain uses TRBV7-7 with TRBJ2-1; 10 bases agree with TRBD1. The CDR3 runs to 15 residues. The V gene's germline CDR1 is SSHAT and CDR2 FNYEAQ (reference sequence). The CDR3 nucleotides are TGTGCTAGCAGCAGGGGACAGGGGCCGTACAATGAGCAGTTCTTC. Its protein is CASSRGQGPYNEQFF. Looking up the rest from reference TRBV7-7 and TRBJ2-1 gives the full variable domain: GAGVSQSPRYKVTKRGQDVTLRCDPISSHATLYWYQQALGQGPEFLTYFNYEAQPDKSGLPSDRFSAERPEGSISTLTIQRTEQRDSAMYRCASSRGQGPYNEQFFGPGTRLTVL.

J is TRBJ1-2 and V is TRBV10-3; D is undetermined. This CDR3 is 14 amino acids long. Germline-derived CDR1 and CDR2 are ENHRY and SYGVKD. Trimming took off 10 bases at V and 8 bases at J, with 23 bases between the two ends. The CDR3 sequence: CATLQSSDTGGYTF. DNA for the CDR3: TGTGCCACCCTACAGTCAAGCGACACGGGAGGCTACACCTTC.

The chain carries TRBV2 and TRBJ2-3, with D possibly TRBD2 on 5 matching bases. This CDR3 has 15 residues. Germline V gene data show CDR1 as SNHLY and CDR2 as FYNNEI. V gave up 5 bases and J gave up 3 bases, with 15 bases separating them. The CDR3 DNA sequence: TGTGCCAGCAGTCCACCCGGGATCAGAACAGATACGCAGTATTTT. Its protein product is CASSPPGIRTDTQYF. The whole variable domain, remainder taken from reference TRBV2 and TRBJ2-3, is EPEVTQTPSHQVTQMGQEVILRCVPISNHLYFYWYRQILGQKVEFLVSFYNNEISEKSEIFDDQFSVERPDGSNFTLKIRSTKLEDSAMYFCASSPPGIRTDTQYFGPGTRLTVL.

This clone showed up just once. J is TRBJ1-3 and V is TRBV7-9; D is possibly TRBD1 (6 bases). The CDR3 totals 17 residues. Germline-derived CDR1 and CDR2 are SEHNR and FQNEAQ (reference sequence). Deletions cut 2 bases from V and 2 bases from J, with 16 bases between. CDR3 residues: CASSLRVRGLTGNTIYF. CDR3 nucleotides: TGTGCCAGCAGCTTACGCGTCAGGGGCTTAACTGGAAACACCATATATTTT.

This clone turned up a few times. This chain uses TRBV6-5 with TRBJ1-2; D is undetermined. Per germline, CDR1 MNHEY and CDR2 SVGAGI. The germline V and J ends were trimmed by 5 bases and 4 bases, with 11 bases remaining between them. This CDR3 has 13 residues. This chain's CDR3 is CASSPTTGYGYTF. The CDR3 nucleotides read TGTGCCAGCAGTCCAACTACCGGCTATGGCTACACCTTC.

This clone has a handful of counts. V usage is TRBV30 and J usage is TRBJ1-5; 10 nucleotides agree with TRBD1. CDR1 GTSNPN and CDR2 SVGIG come from the germline V gene (reference sequence). The V gene end was trimmed by 1 base and the J gene end by 6 bases; junction bases not matched to a gene: 3. The CDR3 loop spans 14 amino acids. The CDR3 region is CAWSGQGASQPQHF. The CDR3 DNA reads as TGTGCCTGGAGTGGACAGGGGGCGAGTCAGCCCCAGCATTTT.